These 29 T cell receptor beta chains were sequenced from one sample in a study of CD8 T cells in Susac syndrome. RNA was extracted with the RNeasy kit, and a quantity of roughly 0.5 to 1 ug was reverse transcribed using random hexamers. TCRdb independently ran MiXCR on the immunoSEQ multiplex PCR reads; one entry per CDR3 protein. The sample has 150,000 to 200,000 distinct CDR3 sequences, around 96% seen once. Sequenced material: CD4+ T cells from PBMCs. All receptors derive from a human donor in good health.

The rearrangement uses TRBV14 and TRBJ2-7; D is possibly TRBD2 (6 bases). Trimming took 2 bases from V and 5 from J, leaving 10 bases between them. Germline-derived CDR1 and CDR2 are SGHDN and FVKESK. CDR3 length: 13 residues. The CDR3 nucleotides read TGTGCCAGCAGCCAATTGCGGGGCCACGAGCAGTACTTC. Encoded protein: CASSQLRGHEQYF.

V gene TRBV7-2 combines with J gene TRBJ2-1; 7 bases align to TRBD2. This CDR3 is built from 15 residues. The trim removed 1 base at V and 4 bases at J, leaving 4 bases unmatched. The V gene's germline CDR1 is SGHTA and CDR2 FQGNSA. CDR3 loop: CASSLGGGGYNEQFF. In nucleotides, the CDR3 is TGTGCCAGCAGCTTAGGTGGGGGGGGTTACAATGAGCAGTTCTTC.

The chain carries TRBV29-1 and TRBJ1-2, with D tentatively TRBD1 (5 bases). The CDR3 extends over 15 amino acids. Trimming took off 8 bases at V and 3 bases at J, with 22 bases between the two ends. Germline V gene sequence: CDR1 SQVTM, CDR2 ANQGSEA. CDR3 coding DNA: TGCAGCCCACCAGGTGGCAGGGCACTTTACTATGGCTACACCTTC. Encoded protein: CSPPGGRALYYGYTF.

This CDR3 reads CASSPYQLAGGGDTQYF. CDR3 DNA sequence: TGCGCCAGCAGCCCCTACCAACTAGCGGGGGGCGGAGATACGCAGTATTTT. V usage is TRBV4-3 and J usage is TRBJ2-3, with TRBD2 matching over 12 bases. CDR3 length: 17 residues. V trimming: 4 bases; J trimming: 5 bases; junction bases outside the gene matches: 10. The germline V gene has CDR1 LGHNA and CDR2 YSLEER.

This clonotype was observed a handful of times. The chain couples TRBV6-2 or TRBV6-3 to TRBJ2-7, with D possibly being TRBD2 (5 bases). Germline V CDR1 and CDR2: MNHEY, SVGEGT. The germline V and J ends were trimmed by 2 bases and 3 bases, with 5 bases remaining between them. The CDR3 runs 12 residues. The CDR3 region is CASSYRDYEQYF. In DNA, the CDR3 is TGTGCCAGCAGTTACCGGGACTACGAGCAGTACTTC.

The DNA for the CDR3 is TGTGCCAGCAGTGAACCGAGGGGGGCCCAGTACTTC. Translation: CASSEPRGAQYF. The J gene is TRBJ2-5, the V gene TRBV6-1; D is perhaps TRBD1 or TRBD2 (6 bases each). V was cut by 2 bases and J by 9 bases, with 10 bases left in between. Germline V gives CDR1 MNHNS, CDR2 SASEGT. The CDR3 totals 12 residues.

V gene TRBV11-2 combines with J gene TRBJ1-6, with D maybe TRBD1 (5 bases). Trimming stripped 5 bases from V and 2 bases from J, with 7 bases between. In germline, CDR1 is SGHAT, CDR2 FQNNGV. The CDR3 has 14 residues. The CDR3 bases are TGTGCCAGCAGCCCGGGACCCTATAATTCACCCCTCCACTTT. This sequence encodes CASSPGPYNSPLHF.

This rearrangement joins TRBV5-8 to TRBJ2-7, with 7 bases identical to TRBD1. The germline gives CDR1 SGHTS, CDR2 YDEGEE. The junction had 6 bases not matched to a gene; V was cut back by 4 bases and J by 5 bases. CDR3 length equals 13 residues. The CDR3, as DNA: TGTGCCAGCAGCAACGACAGGGACCACGAGCAGTACTTC. This sequence encodes CASSNDRDHEQYF.

The V and J genes are TRBV7-2 and TRBJ2-5; TRBD2 might be the D (6 bases). Germline V gene data show CDR1 as SGHTA and CDR2 as FQGNSA. V dropped 1 base and J dropped 4 bases, with 13 bases sitting between them. CDR3 length: 15 residues. This CDR3 reads CASSLVSGVVETQYF. The CDR3 DNA reads as TGTGCCAGCAGCTTAGTTAGCGGTGTAGTAGAGACCCAGTACTTC.

This chain connects TRBV28 to TRBJ1-5; no clear D. With 7 bases removed from V and 0 bases from J, the gap between germline ends came to 19 bases. The germline CDR1 and CDR2 sequences are MDHEN and SYDVKM. The CDR3 length is 17 residues. Here the CDR3 reads CASTAVQASHSNQPQHF. The CDR3 region has the DNA TGTGCCAGCACCGCAGTCCAGGCCAGCCATAGCAATCAGCCCCAGCATTTT. The whole variable domain, filled in from reference TRBV28 and TRBJ1-5, reads DVKVTQSSRYLVKRTGEKVFLECVQDMDHENMFWYRQDPGLGLRLIYFSYDVKMKEKGDIPEGYSVSREKKERFSLILESASTNQTSMYLCASTAVQASHSNQPQHFGDGTRLSIL.

In its sample, this clonotype was seen once. The chain combines TRBV20-1 with TRBJ2-1; 7 positions match TRBD2. J lost 3 bases, V lost 3 bases, and 20 bases had no gene match. The CDR3 runs to 19 residues. Per the germline V gene, CDR1 is DFQATT and CDR2 is SNEGSKA (reference sequence). In DNA form, the CDR3 reads TGCAGTGCTAGCCCCATTCCTTCTAGCATCGCGGGGGACTACAATGAGCAGTTCTTC. It codes for CSASPIPSSIAGDYNEQFF.

This chain links TRBV9 with TRBJ2-3; 7 nucleotides line up with TRBD2. CDR1 is SGDLS, CDR2 YYNGEE, per germline. The CDR3 spans 15 residues. Trimming at V came to 0 bases and at J to 4 bases, leaving 5 bases not matched to a gene. This chain's CDR3 is CASSVGVRGSDTQYF. The CDR3 DNA reads as TGTGCCAGCAGCGTAGGAGTGCGGGGGTCAGATACGCAGTATTTT.

This clonotype was counted between two and nine times. V gene TRBV27 combines with J gene TRBJ2-6; D is unclear. The CDR3 totals 13 residues. Germline V gene lookup returns CDR1 MNHEY and CDR2 SMNVEV (reference sequence). The V gene lost 3 bases and the J gene lost 1 base, with 1 base spanning the gap. CDR3 in amino acids: CASSFSGANVLTF. The CDR3 nucleotides read TGTGCCAGCAGTTTTTCTGGGGCCAACGTCCTGACTTTC.

The chain carries TRBV29-1 and TRBJ2-7; 11 nucleotides agree with TRBD1. This CDR3 is 14 amino acids long. The V gene's germline CDR1 is SQVTM and CDR2 ANQGSEA. With V trimmed by 7 bases and J by 6 bases, 11 bases remained unmatched. The CDR3 sequence is CSAYGQGALGEQYF. For the CDR3, the DNA is TGCAGCGCTTACGGACAGGGGGCGCTTGGCGAGCAGTACTTC.

The gene calls are TRBV20-1 and TRBJ2-3; TRBD1 aligns across 11 bases. The CDR3 consists of 14 residues. V trimming: 6 bases; J trimming: 4 bases; junction bases outside the gene matches: 6. In germline, CDR1 is DFQATT, CDR2 SNEGSKA (reference sequence). CDR3 nucleotides: TGCAGTGCCGGACAGGGGGCGGAGGCAGATACGCAGTATTTT. Amino acid sequence: CSAGQGAEADTQYF.

This clonotype was seen just once. J is TRBJ2-3 and V is TRBV7-2; a weak D match, TRBD2 (6 bases). The CDR3 contains 11 residues. Looked up from germline, CDR1 is SGHTA and CDR2 is FQGNSA. Trimming stripped 7 bases from V and 7 bases from J, with 9 bases between. CDR3 in amino acids: CASTGGYTQYF. In DNA, the CDR3 is TGTGCCAGCACCGGAGGGTATACGCAGTATTTT.

This chain uses TRBV28 with TRBJ1-5, with TRBD1 as a possible D gene (5 bases). Per germline, CDR1 MDHEN and CDR2 SYDVKM. The germline V and J ends were trimmed by 3 bases and 12 bases, with 12 bases remaining between them. The CDR3 extends over 12 amino acids. The CDR3 nucleotides are TGTGCCAGCAGTTTGTACGCAGGGAACCAGCATTTT. Its translation is CASSLYAGNQHF.

This sequence joins TRBV7-9 and TRBJ2-7, with 9 positions matching TRBD1. J gave up 4 bases and V 5 bases, and 12 bases lay outside the gene matches. CDR3 size: 16 residues. CDR1 SEHNR and CDR2 FQNEAQ come from the germline V gene (reference sequence). The DNA of the CDR3 is TGTGCCAGCAGCCCAGCTTCCGGTGGACAGGGGTACGAGCAGTACTTC. Translation: CASSPASGGQGYEQYF.

V gene TRBV11-3 combines with J gene TRBJ2-7, with 8 positions matching TRBD1. The CDR3 length is 15 residues. Losses at the gene ends were 8 bases for V and 5 bases for J; bases not matched to a gene: 14. Germline V gene lookup returns CDR1 SGHNT and CDR2 YENEEA. In DNA form, the CDR3 reads TGTGCCAGCTCGGACGGCAGGGGGCTAATCGACGAGCAGTACTTC. Translating gives CASSDGRGLIDEQYF.

The rearrangement joins TRBV25-1 to TRBJ2-1; a weak D match, TRBD2 (5 bases). CDR1 is MGHDK and CDR2 is SYGVNS in the germline V gene. Trimming shortened V by 4 bases and J by 4 bases, and 17 bases separated the two germline ends. This CDR3 contains 16 residues. The CDR3 is CASSAVNHGVYNEQFF. Written as DNA, the CDR3 is TGTGCCAGCAGTGCCGTTAATCACGGGGTGTACAATGAGCAGTTCTTC.

J is TRBJ2-7 and V is TRBV4-3, with 8 bases aligning to TRBD1. This CDR3 is 16 amino acids long. The germline V gene encodes CDR1 LGHNA and CDR2 YSLEER. With 2 bases clipped from V and 3 bases from J, the junction kept 9 bases outside the gene matches. The CDR3, as DNA: TGCGCCAGCAGCCAACTCTCCCCGACAGGGGACTACGAGCAGTACTTC. Translating gives CASSQLSPTGDYEQYF.

V and J are TRBV9 and TRBJ2-1; 7 nucleotides agree with TRBD2. The length of the CDR3 is 11 residues. Germline CDR1 and CDR2: SGDLS and YYNGEE. J gave up 9 bases and V 3 bases, and 0 bases lay outside the gene matches. For the CDR3, the DNA is TGTGCCAGCAGCGCTAGCGGTGAGCAGTTCTTC. Its translation: CASSASGEQFF.

This clonotype was counted a single time. The chain links TRBV7-2 to TRBJ1-1; D remains unclear. The V and J ends lost 5 bases and 5 bases respectively, with 12 bases between them. This CDR3 is 13 amino acids long. Germline CDR1 and CDR2: SGHTA and FQGNSA. The chain's CDR3 is CASSSNLGTEAFF. Written as DNA, the CDR3 is TGTGCCAGCAGCAGTAATCTAGGGACTGAAGCTTTCTTT.

The chain has TRBV3-1 and TRBJ2-1; a possible D gene is TRBD2 (7 bases). Germline CDR1 reads LGHDT; CDR2 reads YNNKEL (reference sequence). Deletions cut 4 bases from V and 3 bases from J, with 16 bases between. CDR3 size: 16 residues. In DNA form, the CDR3 reads TGTGCCAGCAGCCTACTTGCCGGGGGGCACTACAATGAGCAGTTCTTC. Amino acid sequence: CASSLLAGGHYNEQFF.

CDR3 nucleotides: TGCAGTGCTAGCAGGAACAATCAGCCCCAGCATTTT. Its protein product is CSASRNNQPQHF. The V gene is TRBV20-1, the J gene TRBJ1-5; D unresolved. The germline V and J ends were trimmed by 3 bases and 3 bases, with 6 bases remaining between them. CDR1 is DFQATT, CDR2 SNEGSKA, per germline (reference sequence). This CDR3 has 12 residues.

The DNA of the CDR3 is TGTGCCTGGAGTGAACCGGACAGGTTCTACGAGCAGTACTTC. This translates into CAWSEPDRFYEQYF. The chain joins TRBV30 to TRBJ2-7; 7 bases agree with TRBD1. The CDR3 is 14 residues long. The V segment lost 1 base and the J segment 3 bases; nucleotides outside the gene matches: 6. The germline CDR1 and CDR2 sequences are GTSNPN and SVGIG (reference sequence).

The chain recombines TRBV20-1 with TRBJ1-5; D remains unclear. The V gene lost 0 bases and the J gene lost 7 bases, with 16 bases spanning the gap. This CDR3 has 15 amino acids. CDR1 DFQATT and CDR2 SNEGSKA come from the germline V gene (reference sequence). This CDR3 is CSARDLGEGMQPQHF. For the CDR3, the DNA is TGCAGTGCTAGAGATCTCGGCGAGGGTATGCAGCCCCAGCATTTT.

The chain joins TRBV4-2 to TRBJ2-3, with 7 bases aligning to TRBD2. Germline V gives CDR1 LGHNA, CDR2 YNFKEQ. After removal of 2 bases from V and 4 bases from J, the junction contained 6 bases not matched to a gene. CDR3 length: 15 amino acids. As DNA, the CDR3 is TGTGCCAGCAGCCAACGGGCGGGGGAGGCAGATACGCAGTATTTT. The encoded protein is CASSQRAGEADTQYF.

The gene calls are TRBV15 and TRBJ1-5; D is perhaps TRBD1 (6 bases). V lost 4 bases to trimming and J lost 5 bases, with 9 bases between them. Per germline, CDR1 LNHNV and CDR2 YYDKDF (reference sequence). The CDR3 totals 13 residues. CDR3 bases: TGTGCCACCAGCAAACAGGGAGATCAGCCCCAGCATTTT. This codes for CATSKQGDQPQHF. Drawing the rest from reference TRBV15 and TRBJ1-5, the complete variable domain is DAMVIQNPRYQVTQFGKPVTLSCSQTLNHNVMYWYQQKSSQAPKLLFHYYDKDFNNEADTPDNFQSRRPNTSFCFLDIRSPGLGDTAMYLCATSKQGDQPQHFGDGTRLSIL.